These 27 T cell receptor beta chains were all obtained from the same sample, sequenced in a study of T cell clonotyping in hematopoietic cell transplantation. Sequencing was performed with immunoSEQ multiplex PCR; in TCRdb, only in-frame clones are kept and a portion is missing. The sample shows roughly 13,000 clones, about 94% of them seen only once. The sample consisted of PBMCs, taken 30 days after allogeneic stem cell transplant. These TCRs come from a male patient between 55 and 70 years old who had an allogeneic stem cell transplant from an unrelated donor, so the T cells may come from the graft donor. Some clones in this sample may be carry-over from other donors' samples.

The chain employs TRBV9 and TRBJ2-5; 7 bases fit TRBD1. V gave up 6 bases and J gave up 5 bases; unmatched junction bases: 10. Germline loops: CDR1 SGDLS, CDR2 YYNGEE. The CDR3 runs to 14 residues. CDR3 in DNA: TGTGCCAGCAACAGACAGGGCGGGCGGGAGACCCAGTACTTC. It specifies CASNRQGGRETQYF.

This clone has only one observation. This chain links TRBV20-1 with TRBJ1-2; D unresolved. Between the trimmed V and J ends, which lost 4 bases and 1 base, there was a span of 4 bases. This CDR3 has 11 residues. CDR1 is DFQATT and CDR2 is SNEGSKA in the germline V gene (reference sequence). CDR3 coding DNA: TGCAGTGCTATGGGTAACTATGGCTACACCTTC. This codes for CSAMGNYGYTF.

The chain carries TRBV30 and TRBJ2-7; possible D gene TRBD1, 6 bases. Trimming shortened V by 0 bases and J by 7 bases, and 16 bases separated the two germline ends. Germline CDR1 GTSNPN, CDR2 SVGIG (reference sequence). This CDR3 spans 14 amino acids. CDR3: CAWSVGQGLWEQYF. For the CDR3, the DNA is TGTGCCTGGAGTGTAGGGCAGGGGCTGTGGGAGCAGTACTTC.

The rearrangement uses TRBV5-1 and TRBJ1-4, with 7 bases lining up with TRBD1. CDR3 length equals 16 residues. The V and J ends lost 4 bases and 4 bases, in that order; junction bases with no gene match: 10. The germline gives CDR1 SGHRS, CDR2 YFSETQ. In nucleotides, the CDR3 is TGCGCCAGCAGCCCAGACAGGGAGGTCGATAATGAAAAACTGTTTTTT. Protein sequence: CASSPDREVDNEKLFF.

This chain links TRBV9 with TRBJ1-3; a weak D match, TRBD1 (6 bases). The V and J ends lost 0 bases and 4 bases respectively, with 14 bases between them. CDR1 SGDLS and CDR2 YYNGEE come from the germline V gene. The length of the CDR3 is 16 residues. CDR3 sequence reads: CASSVATGFAGNTIYF. Here the CDR3 DNA reads TGTGCCAGCAGCGTAGCCACAGGGTTCGCGGGAAACACCATATATTTT.

The CDR3 coding sequence is TGTGCCAGCAGCTTCGGGGGAGGAAGAGGAAACACCATATATTTT. Translating gives CASSFGGGRGNTIYF. The chain links TRBV7-8 to TRBJ1-3; D is possibly TRBD1 (5 bases). V lost 3 bases to trimming and J lost 4 bases, with 13 bases between them. The CDR3 totals 15 residues. Germline V CDR1 and CDR2: SGHVS, FQNEAQ.

The CDR3 loop reads CASSYGTSSADTQYF. The CDR3 nucleotides read TGTGCCAGCAGCTACGGGACTAGTAGTGCAGATACGCAGTATTTT. This chain connects TRBV11-3 to TRBJ2-3; TRBD2 matches at 8 bases. Germline CDR1 and CDR2: SGHNT and YENEEA. The J segment lost 4 bases and the V segment lost 4 bases, leaving 7 bases of the junction unmatched. This CDR3 comprises 15 residues.

The gene calls are TRBV9 and TRBJ2-3, with D perhaps TRBD2 (6 bases). The CDR3 is made up of 15 amino acids. From germline, CDR1 is SGDLS and CDR2 YYNGEE. Trimming pared 2 bases from V and 2 bases from J, leaving 12 bases between. This CDR3 is CASSVRSSVTDTQYF. The CDR3 DNA reads TGTGCCAGCAGCGTTCGTTCTAGCGTCACAGATACGCAGTATTTT.

The chain uses TRBV19 and TRBJ1-2; a weak D match, TRBD1 (6 bases). The CDR3 has 20 amino acids. Germline CDR1 is LNHDA and CDR2 is SQIVND (reference sequence). Trimming took off 7 bases at V and 0 bases at J, with 30 bases between the two ends. CDR3 amino acids: CASTTQVGGRGDSSNYGYTF. The CDR3 nucleotides are TGTGCCAGTACCACCCAAGTGGGCGGCAGGGGTGACTCGTCTAACTATGGCTACACCTTC.

The chain recombines TRBV2 with TRBJ1-2; D possibly corresponds to TRBD1 (6 bases). The CDR3 loop spans 11 amino acids. From germline, CDR1 is SNHLY and CDR2 FYNNEI. V lost 9 bases and J lost 7, with 12 bases in between. The CDR3 sequence: CASYTGFGYTF. In DNA, the CDR3 is TGTGCCAGTTACACAGGGTTTGGCTACACCTTC.

This clone was picked up one time. The rearrangement uses TRBV9 and TRBJ2-2; D is unclear. V was trimmed by 2 bases and J by 1 base, leaving 6 bases between them. Germline CDR1 is SGDLS and CDR2 is YYNGEE. The CDR3 length is 14 residues. CDR3 DNA sequence: TGTGCCAGCAGCGTCCGAGTGAACACCGGGGAGCTGTTTTTT. Translated, it gives CASSVRVNTGELFF. The whole variable domain, filled in from reference TRBV9 and TRBJ2-2, reads DSGVTQTPKHLITATGQRVTLRCSPRSGDLSVYWYQQSLDQGLQFLIQYYNGEERAKGNILERFSAQQFPDLHSELNLSSLELGDSALYFCASSVRVNTGELFFGEGSRLTVL.

The chain couples TRBV4-3 to TRBJ2-7, with 7 bases aligning to TRBD2. CDR1 is LGHNA, CDR2 YSLEER, per germline. J lost 5 bases, V lost 1 base, and 8 bases had no gene match. The CDR3 is made up of 15 amino acids. CDR3 loop: CASSQGTVGGNEQYF. The CDR3 coding sequence is TGCGCCAGCAGCCAAGGCACTGTCGGGGGGAACGAGCAGTACTTC.

V and J are TRBV2 and TRBJ1-2; the D gene is possibly TRBD1 (6 bases). The germline V gene has CDR1 SNHLY and CDR2 FYNNEI. The CDR3 extends over 16 amino acids. Trimming pared 4 bases from V and 7 bases from J, leaving 22 bases between. The DNA of the CDR3 is TGTGCCAGCAGTGTTTCGTCACGGGGGGACATGGGTGGCTACACCTTC. Translating it yields CASSVSSRGDMGGYTF.

The J gene is TRBJ2-7, the V gene TRBV6-5; tentatively, D is TRBD1 (6 bases). This CDR3 spans 14 amino acids. The ends were cut back, 7 bases at V and 9 bases at J, with 22 bases in the middle. Germline CDR1 MNHEY, CDR2 SVGAGI. DNA for the CDR3: TGTGCCAGCACCCCGACAGGTGCGAGTGGCGGGCAGTACTTC. It is translated as CASTPTGASGGQYF.

V gene TRBV5-8 combines with J gene TRBJ1-1; D is perhaps TRBD1 (5 bases). Looked up from germline, CDR1 is SGHTS and CDR2 is YDEGEE. V was pared by 0 bases and J by 4 bases, with 13 bases between. This CDR3 is built from 15 residues. In nucleotides, the CDR3 is TGTGCCAGCAGCTTGGCCGCGGGGCTGGGCACTGAAGCTTTCTTT. The encoded protein is CASSLAAGLGTEAFF.

Here the CDR3 DNA reads TGTGCCAGCAGCGTACAGGTCCAAGAGACCCAGTACTTC. Translation gives CASSVQVQETQYF. The chain recombines TRBV7-2 with TRBJ2-5, with D tentatively TRBD1 (5 bases). V lost 5 bases and J 1 base, leaving 8 bases between the germline ends. CDR3 length: 13 amino acids. Germline values: CDR1 SGHTA, CDR2 FQGNSA. Filled out from reference TRBV7-2 and TRBJ2-5, the complete variable domain reads GAGVSQSPSNKVTEKGKDVELRCDPISGHTALYWYRQSLGQGLEFLIYFQGNSAPDKSGLPSDRFSAERTGGSVSTLTIQRTQQEDSAVYLCASSVQVQETQYFGPGTRLLVL.

The chain carries TRBV23-1 and TRBJ2-7; unclear D gene. TRBV23-1 belongs to the ORF category, with a function that is uncertain. The length of the CDR3 is 14 residues. V gave up 2 bases and J gave up 3 bases, with 11 bases separating them. CDR3: CASSQRYGYYEQYF. The CDR3 coding sequence is TGCGCCAGCAGTCAAAGATATGGCTACTACGAGCAGTACTTC.

The chain is built from TRBV5-1 and TRBJ2-1; D call uncertain. Trimming shortened V by 2 bases and J by 8 bases, and 5 bases separated the two germline ends. The CDR3 has 11 amino acids. From germline, CDR1 is SGHRS and CDR2 YFSETQ. The CDR3 DNA is TGCGCCAGCAGCTTCTCGGATGAGCAGTTCTTC. Amino acid sequence: CASSFSDEQFF.

This chain links TRBV19 with TRBJ1-3; a possible D gene is TRBD1 (6 bases). The CDR3 contains 15 residues. V gave up 8 bases and J gave up 0 bases, with 14 bases separating them. Germline V lookup: CDR1 LNHDA, CDR2 SQIVND (reference sequence). In DNA form, the CDR3 reads TGTGCCAGTGCGAACCAGGGGAGCTCTGGAAACACCATATATTTT. Translation gives CASANQGSSGNTIYF.

This clone was counted once. This chain uses TRBV4-2 with TRBJ2-1; no definite D call. This CDR3 region has 14 residues. CDR1 LGHNA and CDR2 YNFKEQ come from the germline V gene. Trimming pared 1 base from V and 0 bases from J, leaving 4 bases between. CDR3 in amino acids: CASSQGDSYNEQFF. The CDR3 DNA reads as TGTGCCAGCAGCCAAGGAGACTCCTACAATGAGCAGTTCTTC.

The count of this clone is one. J is TRBJ1-2 and V is TRBV21-1. TRBV21-1 is described as a pseudogene. This CDR3 has 12 amino acids. The DNA for the CDR3 is TGTGCCAGACACTCCGTCTGCTATGGCTACACCTTC. It encodes CARHSVCYGYTF.

The CDR3 reads CASSLWRAGTEAFF. The DNA for the CDR3 is TGTGCCAGCAGCTTGTGGAGGGCGGGAACTGAAGCTTTCTTT. V and J are TRBV5-6 and TRBJ1-1; D unclear. V was clipped by 1 base and J by 5 bases, with 12 bases between them. The CDR3 extends over 14 amino acids. The germline gives CDR1 SGHDT, CDR2 YYEEEE. Supplemented by reference TRBV5-6 and TRBJ1-1, the full variable domain reads DAGVTQSPTHLIKTRGQQVTLRCSPKSGHDTVSWYQQALGQGPQFIFQYYEEEERQRGNFPDRFSGHQFPNYSSELNVNALLLGDSALYLCASSLWRAGTEAFFGQGTRLTVV.

V usage is TRBV11-2 and J usage is TRBJ2-1, with D possibly matching TRBD2 (5 bases). Germline V gene data show CDR1 as SGHAT and CDR2 as FQNNGV. The CDR3 has 14 residues. The germline V and J ends were trimmed by 4 bases and 4 bases, with 11 bases remaining between them. CDR3 protein: CASSWSEGYNEQFF. CDR3 sequence (DNA): TGTGCCAGCAGCTGGTCCGAGGGTTACAATGAGCAGTTCTTC.

This clone was seen more than once but under ten times. The chain has TRBV7-8 and TRBJ2-1, with TRBD2 as a possible D gene (6 bases). Trimming removed 1 base from V and 8 bases from J, with 9 bases in between. Germline loops: CDR1 SGHVS, CDR2 FQNEAQ. The CDR3 contains 13 residues. The CDR3 spells CASSLGGGDEQFF. CDR3 nucleotide sequence: TGTGCCAGCAGCTTAGGTGGCGGGGATGAGCAGTTCTTC.

J is TRBJ2-1 and V is TRBV11-3; TRBD2 is a possible D gene (5 bases). The germline gives CDR1 SGHNT, CDR2 YENEEA. V lost 6 bases to trimming and J lost 9 bases, with 12 bases between them. The CDR3 runs 12 residues. CDR3 DNA sequence: TGTGCCAGCAGTACCCGGGCGGGTGAGCAGTTCTTC. Translation gives CASSTRAGEQFF.

V usage is TRBV9 and J usage is TRBJ2-1, with 10 bases that match TRBD2. The CDR3 has 15 residues. The J segment lost 6 bases and the V segment lost 3 bases, leaving 6 bases of the junction unmatched. Germline V gene data show CDR1 as SGDLS and CDR2 as YYNGEE. In nucleotides, the CDR3 is TGTGCCAGCAGCGCACTAGCGGGGTTTGGCAATGAGCAGTTCTTC. It specifies CASSALAGFGNEQFF.

V is TRBV5-6 and J is TRBJ1-6; no clear D gene. The CDR3 spans 13 residues. V was cut by 5 bases and J by 5 bases, with 8 bases left in between. The germline V gene encodes CDR1 SGHDT and CDR2 YYEEEE. The CDR3, as DNA: TGTGCCAGCAGAAGGCGGGATAATTCACCCCTCCACTTT. Its protein is CASRRRDNSPLHF.